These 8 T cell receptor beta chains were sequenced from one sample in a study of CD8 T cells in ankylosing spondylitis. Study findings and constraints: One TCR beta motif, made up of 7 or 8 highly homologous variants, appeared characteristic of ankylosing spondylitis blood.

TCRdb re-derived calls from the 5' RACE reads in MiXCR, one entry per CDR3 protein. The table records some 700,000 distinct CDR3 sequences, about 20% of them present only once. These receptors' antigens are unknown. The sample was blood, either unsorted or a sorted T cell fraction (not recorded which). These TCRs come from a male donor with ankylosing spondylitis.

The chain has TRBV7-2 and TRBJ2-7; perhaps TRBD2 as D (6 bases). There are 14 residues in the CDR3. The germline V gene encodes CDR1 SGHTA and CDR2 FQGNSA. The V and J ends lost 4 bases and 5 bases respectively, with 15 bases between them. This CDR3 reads CASSWGLPKDEQYF. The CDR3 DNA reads TGTGCCAGCAGCTGGGGACTCCCTAAGGACGAGCAGTACTTC. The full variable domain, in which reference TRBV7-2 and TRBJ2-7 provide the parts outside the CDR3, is GAGVSQSPSNKVTEKGKDVELRCDPISGHTALYWYRQSLGQGLEFLIYFQGNSAPDKSGLPSDRFSAERTGGSVSTLTIQRTQQEDSAVYLCASSWGLPKDEQYFGPGTRLTVT.

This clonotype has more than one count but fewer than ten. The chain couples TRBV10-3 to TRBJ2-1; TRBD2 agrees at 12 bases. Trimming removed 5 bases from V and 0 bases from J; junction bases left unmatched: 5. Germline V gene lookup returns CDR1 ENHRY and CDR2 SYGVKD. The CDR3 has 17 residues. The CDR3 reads CAISFLAGGSSYNEQFF. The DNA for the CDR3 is TGTGCCATCAGTTTCCTAGCGGGGGGGTCCTCCTACAATGAGCAGTTCTTC.

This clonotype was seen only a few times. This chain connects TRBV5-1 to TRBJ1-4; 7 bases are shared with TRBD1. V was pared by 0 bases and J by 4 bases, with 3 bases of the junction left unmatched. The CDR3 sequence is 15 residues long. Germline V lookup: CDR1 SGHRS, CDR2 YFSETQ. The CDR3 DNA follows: TGCGCCAGCAGCTTGGGGGACAGTAATAATGAAAAACTGTTTTTT. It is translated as CASSLGDSNNEKLFF.

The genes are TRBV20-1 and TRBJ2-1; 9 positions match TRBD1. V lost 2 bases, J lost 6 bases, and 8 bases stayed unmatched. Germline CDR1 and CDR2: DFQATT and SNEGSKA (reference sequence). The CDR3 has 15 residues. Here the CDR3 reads CSARKGGQGTNEQFF. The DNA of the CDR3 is TGCAGTGCTAGAAAGGGGGGACAGGGTACCAATGAGCAGTTCTTC.

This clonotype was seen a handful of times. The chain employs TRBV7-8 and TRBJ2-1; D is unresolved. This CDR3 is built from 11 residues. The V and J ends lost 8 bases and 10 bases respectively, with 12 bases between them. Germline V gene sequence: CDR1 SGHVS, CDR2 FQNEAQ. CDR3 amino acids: CASVALGEQFF. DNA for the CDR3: TGTGCCAGCGTAGCCCTAGGGGAGCAGTTCTTC. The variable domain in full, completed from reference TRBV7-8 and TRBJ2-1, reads GAGVSQSPRYKVAKRGQDVALRCDPISGHVSLFWYQQALGQGPEFLTYFQNEAQLDKSGLPSDRFFAERPEGSVSTLKIQRTQQEDSAVYLCASVALGEQFFGPGTRLTVL.

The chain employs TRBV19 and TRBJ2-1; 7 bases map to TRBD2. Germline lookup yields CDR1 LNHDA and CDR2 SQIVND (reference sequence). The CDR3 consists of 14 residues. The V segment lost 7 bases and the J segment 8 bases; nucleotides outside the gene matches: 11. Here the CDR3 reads CASTSRAGAYEQFF. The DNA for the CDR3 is TGTGCCAGTACCTCAAGGGCGGGAGCTTATGAGCAGTTCTTC.

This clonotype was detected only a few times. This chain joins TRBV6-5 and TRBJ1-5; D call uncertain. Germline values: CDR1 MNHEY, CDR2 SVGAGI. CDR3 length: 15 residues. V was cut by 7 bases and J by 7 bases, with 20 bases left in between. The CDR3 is CASKEGRLNGQPQHF. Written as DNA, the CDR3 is TGTGCCAGCAAGGAAGGCCGTTTGAACGGACAGCCCCAGCATTTT.

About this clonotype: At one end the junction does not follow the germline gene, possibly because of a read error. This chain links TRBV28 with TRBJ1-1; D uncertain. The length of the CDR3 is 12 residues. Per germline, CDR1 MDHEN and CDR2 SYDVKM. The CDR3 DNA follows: TGTGCCAGCAGTCGAGGGTGGGCTGAACCTTTCTTT. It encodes CASSRGWAEPFF.